A single sample gave rise to the 18 T cell receptor beta chains below, sequenced in a study of blood T cell repertoires in COVID-19. Only in-frame clones appear in the TCRdb table, and some are missing; sequencing was by immunoSEQ multiplex PCR. This sample has about 110,000 clones; approximately 80% occur once, and the top ten carry approximately 16%. Sequencing was carried out using peripheral blood. The receptors were sampled from a woman aged 55 to 70 with acute or convalescent COVID-19.

This chain links TRBV7-3 with TRBJ2-7; D may be TRBD1 (6 bases). The V end was cut by 3 bases, the J end by 4 bases, with 19 bases between. The CDR3 consists of 16 residues. The germline V gene has CDR1 SGHTA and CDR2 FQGTGA. The CDR3 is CASSLPLEGGSYEQYF. In nucleotides, the CDR3 is TGTGCCAGCAGCTTGCCCTTAGAAGGGGGTTCATACGAGCAGTACTTC. Full variable domain (rest looked up from reference TRBV7-3 and TRBJ2-7): GAGVSQTPSNKVTEKGKYVELRCDPISGHTALYWYRQSLGQGPEFLIYFQGTGAADDSGLPNDRFFAVRPEGSVSTLKIQRTERGDSAVYLCASSLPLEGGSYEQYFGPGTRLTVT.

The J gene is TRBJ2-7, the V gene TRBV2, with 13 bases lining up with TRBD2. This CDR3 region has 15 residues. Germline V gene data show CDR1 as SNHLY and CDR2 as FYNNEI. The V segment lost 4 bases and the J segment 5 bases; nucleotides outside the gene matches: 5. CDR3 in amino acids: CASSGRLAGGNEQYF. The CDR3 nucleotides read TGTGCCAGCAGTGGACGACTAGCGGGGGGTAACGAGCAGTACTTC.

The V and J genes are TRBV18 and TRBJ1-1, with D hard to call. This CDR3 is built from 12 residues. CDR1 KGHSH and CDR2 LQKENI come from the germline V gene. Deletions cut 0 bases from V and 4 bases from J, with 3 bases between. Here the CDR3 reads CASSPPATEAFF. In DNA, the CDR3 is TGTGCCAGCTCACCACCGGCCACTGAAGCTTTCTTT.

This rearrangement joins TRBV12-5 to TRBJ1-1; TRBD1 agrees at 7 bases. The germline gives CDR1 LGHNT, CDR2 FRNRAP. This CDR3 is built from 12 residues. Unmatched junction bases numbered 3, after V lost 10 bases and J lost 1 base. CDR3 sequence reads: CANRQGNTEAFF. The DNA of the CDR3 is TGTGCTAATAGACAGGGGAACACTGAAGCTTTCTTT.

The rearrangement uses TRBV7-9 and TRBJ2-7, with D tentatively TRBD1 (6 bases). Trimming stripped 4 bases from V and 1 base from J, with 14 bases between. Germline V CDR1 and CDR2: SEHNR, FQNEAQ (reference sequence). CDR3 length: 15 residues. CDR3 coding DNA: TGTGCCAGCAGCTCCCCGGGACACCGGTCCTACGAGCAGTACTTC. This encodes CASSSPGHRSYEQYF.

The V call is TRBV14, the J call TRBJ2-7; D is ambiguous. V was shortened by 4 bases and J by 10 bases, with 14 bases between the two germline ends. The germline gives CDR1 SGHDN, CDR2 FVKESK. The CDR3 consists of 12 residues. The DNA for the CDR3 is TGTGCCAGCAGCCCTAAACAGATTAGACAGTACTTC. It encodes CASSPKQIRQYF.

CDR3 sequence reads: CASPPQWNTEAFF. For the CDR3, the DNA is TGTGCCAGCCCTCCACAATGGAACACTGAAGCTTTCTTT. V gene TRBV6-5 combines with J gene TRBJ1-1; no definite D call. The V end was cut by 8 bases, the J end by 1 base, with 11 bases between. The CDR3 has 13 residues. CDR1 and CDR2 (germline): MNHEY, SVGAGI.

CDR3 nucleotides: TGTGCCAGCAGCTTAGGCGGCGGGGTCCAAGAGACCCAGTACTTC. This gives the protein CASSLGGGVQETQYF. The chain couples TRBV13 to TRBJ2-5; perhaps TRBD2 as D (6 bases). The CDR3 contains 15 residues. Germline values: CDR1 PRHDT, CDR2 FYEKMQ (reference sequence). V was trimmed by 0 bases and J by 1 base, leaving 9 bases between them.

The rearrangement uses TRBV19 and TRBJ2-2; TRBD1 agrees at 9 bases. Germline-derived CDR1 and CDR2 are LNHDA and SQIVND (reference sequence). V was clipped by 5 bases and J by 6 bases; unmatched bases: 7. The CDR3 runs to 15 residues. CDR3 in amino acids: CASSLQGAQPGELFF. The DNA of the CDR3 is TGTGCCAGTAGTTTACAGGGGGCGCAGCCCGGGGAGCTGTTTTTT.

J is TRBJ2-7 and V is TRBV7-9, with 7 positions matching TRBD1. Germline V gives CDR1 SEHNR, CDR2 FQNEAQ (reference sequence). V was pared by 1 base and J by 3 bases, with 9 bases of the junction left unmatched. This CDR3 is 16 amino acids long. CDR3 DNA sequence: TGTGCCAGCAGCTTAGACCCCAGGGGGACGGTCTACGAGCAGTACTTC. Residues: CASSLDPRGTVYEQYF.

V and J are TRBV6-5 and TRBJ1-1; D might be TRBD1 (5 bases). Trimming pared 6 bases from V and 7 bases from J, leaving 15 bases between. The CDR3 consists of 13 residues. Germline-derived CDR1 and CDR2 are MNHEY and SVGAGI. CDR3 loop: CASSVDNSSEAFF. For the CDR3, the DNA is TGTGCCAGCAGCGTGGACAACTCAAGTGAAGCTTTCTTT.

This clone was counted once. The chain has TRBV9 and TRBJ1-3; D unclear. Trimming left V 0 bases short and J 0 bases short, with 10 bases between. This CDR3 contains 16 residues. Germline V lookup: CDR1 SGDLS, CDR2 YYNGEE. The CDR3 sequence: CASSVATTASGNTIYF. For the CDR3, the DNA is TGTGCCAGCAGCGTAGCTACTACTGCCTCTGGAAACACCATATATTTT.

J is TRBJ2-7 and V is TRBV7-9; D unclear. The germline V gene encodes CDR1 SEHNR and CDR2 FQNEAQ (reference sequence). The CDR3 contains 13 residues. V was shortened by 1 base and J by 6 bases, with 10 bases between the two germline ends. CDR3 loop: CASSLDPVGEQYF. For the CDR3, the DNA is TGTGCCAGCAGCTTAGACCCGGTTGGCGAGCAGTACTTC.

The chain carries TRBV20-1 and TRBJ1-2; possible D gene TRBD1, 5 bases. V lost 3 bases, J lost 4 bases, and 15 bases lay in between. The CDR3 loop spans 14 amino acids. Germline CDR1 and CDR2: DFQATT and SNEGSKA (reference sequence). The CDR3 sequence: CSASRDKGLYGYTF. The CDR3 coding sequence is TGCAGTGCTAGTAGGGATAAGGGGCTCTATGGCTACACCTTC.

The chain couples TRBV5-4 to TRBJ2-4; 9 nucleotides line up with TRBD2. Unmatched junction bases numbered 11, after V lost 4 bases and J lost 0 bases. The germline gives CDR1 SGHNT, CDR2 YYREEE (reference sequence). The length of the CDR3 is 18 residues. CDR3 coding DNA: TGTGCCAGCAGCGATGGCGGGGTAGCGGGGGTAGCCAAAAACATTCAGTACTTC. This translates into CASSDGGVAGVAKNIQYF.

The J gene is TRBJ2-1, the V gene TRBV7-3, with 11 bases that match TRBD2. The V and J ends lost 3 bases and 8 bases, in that order; junction bases with no gene match: 6. This CDR3 has 15 amino acids. Per the germline V gene, CDR1 is SGHTA and CDR2 is FQGTGA. This chain's CDR3 is CASSLVAGGLDEQFF. The CDR3 DNA reads TGTGCCAGCAGCTTGGTAGCGGGGGGGCTGGATGAGCAGTTCTTC. Variable domain in full (rest from reference TRBV7-3 and TRBJ2-1): GAGVSQTPSNKVTEKGKYVELRCDPISGHTALYWYRQSLGQGPEFLIYFQGTGAADDSGLPNDRFFAVRPEGSVSTLKIQRTERGDSAVYLCASSLVAGGLDEQFFGPGTRLTVL.

The chain has TRBV18 and TRBJ1-5, with unresolved D. In germline, CDR1 is KGHSH, CDR2 LQKENI. Trimming took off 3 bases at V and 5 bases at J, with 14 bases between the two ends. This CDR3 has 15 residues. CDR3 region: CASSPTPGVDQPQHF. The CDR3 DNA reads TGTGCCAGCTCACCTACTCCCGGGGTGGATCAGCCCCAGCATTTT.

This clone was detected a few times. J is TRBJ2-3 and V is TRBV7-3; TRBD2 agrees at 7 bases. The V gene end was trimmed by 5 bases and the J gene end by 8 bases; junction bases not matched to a gene: 7. The CDR3 contains 13 residues. CDR1 is SGHTA, CDR2 FQGTGA, per germline. For the CDR3, the DNA is TGTGCCAGCAGCCAGCGCCCGGGAGGTACGCAGTATTTT. This gives the protein CASSQRPGGTQYF.